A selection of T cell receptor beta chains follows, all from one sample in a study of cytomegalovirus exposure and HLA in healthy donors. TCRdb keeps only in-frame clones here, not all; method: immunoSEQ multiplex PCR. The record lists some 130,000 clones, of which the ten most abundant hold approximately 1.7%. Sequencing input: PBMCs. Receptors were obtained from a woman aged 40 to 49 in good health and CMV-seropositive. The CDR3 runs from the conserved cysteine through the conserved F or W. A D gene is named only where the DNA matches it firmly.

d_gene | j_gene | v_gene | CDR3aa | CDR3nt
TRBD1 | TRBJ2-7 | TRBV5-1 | CASSVGQFPYEQYF | TGCGCCAGCAGCGTGGGACAGTTTCCCTACGAGCAGTACTTC
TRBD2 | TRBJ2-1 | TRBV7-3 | CASSLGGTSFNEQFF | TGTGCCAGCAGCTTAGGGGGGACTAGCTTCAATGAGCAGTTCTTC
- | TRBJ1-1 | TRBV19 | CASRGWTRYEAFF | TGTGCCAGTAGGGGATGGACACGGTATGAAGCTTTCTTT
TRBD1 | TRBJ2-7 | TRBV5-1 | CASSFRDRNYEQYF | TGCGCCAGCAGCTTCCGGGACAGAAACTACGAGCAGTACTTC
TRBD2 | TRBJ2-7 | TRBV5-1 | CASSVTSGSSYEQYF | TGCGCCAGCAGCGTGACTAGCGGGAGCTCCTACGAGCAGTACTTC
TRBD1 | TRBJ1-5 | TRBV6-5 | CASRRQGADQPQHF | TGTGCCAGCAGGAGACAGGGGGCGGATCAGCCCCAGCATTTT
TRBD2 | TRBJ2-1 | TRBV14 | CASSPYGRPYNEQFF | TGTGCCAGCAGCCCCTACGGGAGGCCCTACAATGAGCAGTTCTTC
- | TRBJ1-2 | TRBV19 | CASSIASTTNYGYTF | TGTGCCAGTAGTATAGCTTCGACAACAAACTATGGCTACACCTTC
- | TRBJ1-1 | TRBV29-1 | CSVSGTSNTEAFF | TGCAGCGTCTCCGGGACATCGAACACTGAAGCTTTCTTT
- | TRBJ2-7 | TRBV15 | CATSRGGMGYEQYF | TGTGCCACCAGCAGAGGAGGAATGGGCTACGAGCAGTACTTC
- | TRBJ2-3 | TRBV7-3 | CASSPRLGTDTQYF | TGTGCCAGCAGCCCCCGACTGGGCACAGATACGCAGTATTTT
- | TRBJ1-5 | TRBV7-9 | CASSLASGQPQHF | TGTGCCAGCAGCTTAGCCTCAGGTCAGCCCCAGCATTTT
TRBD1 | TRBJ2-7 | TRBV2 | CASSFGTANYEQYF | TGTGCCAGCAGCTTCGGGACAGCCAACTACGAGCAGTACTTC
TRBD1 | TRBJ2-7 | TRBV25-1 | CASSEWGTGAEQYF | TGTGCCAGCAGTGAATGGGGGACAGGGGCCGAGCAGTACTTC
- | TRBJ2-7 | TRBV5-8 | CASSLGRELNEQYF | TGTGCCAGCAGCTTGGGTCGGGAGCTCAACGAGCAGTACTTC
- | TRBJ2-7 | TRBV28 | CASSDSREQYF | TGTGCCAGCAGCGACTCGCGCGAGCAGTACTTC
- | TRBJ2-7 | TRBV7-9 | CASSSPGRGQYF | TGTGCCAGCAGCTCCCCGGGCAGGGGGCAGTACTTC
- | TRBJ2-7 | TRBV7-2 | CASASGAGYEQYF | TGTGCCAGCGCGTCCGGCGCGGGTTACGAGCAGTACTTC
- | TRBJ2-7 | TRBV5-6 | CASRVSPLYEQYF | TGTGCCAGCCGAGTTAGCCCTCTCTACGAGCAGTACTTC